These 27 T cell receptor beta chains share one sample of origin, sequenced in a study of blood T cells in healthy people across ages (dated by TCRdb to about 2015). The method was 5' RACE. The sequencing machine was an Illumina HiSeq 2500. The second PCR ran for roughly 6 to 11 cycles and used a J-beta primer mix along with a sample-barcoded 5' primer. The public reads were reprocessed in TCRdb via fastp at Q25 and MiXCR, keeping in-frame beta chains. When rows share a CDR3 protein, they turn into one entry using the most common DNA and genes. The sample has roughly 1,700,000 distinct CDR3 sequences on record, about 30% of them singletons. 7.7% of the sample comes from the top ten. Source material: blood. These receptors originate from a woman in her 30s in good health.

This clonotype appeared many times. The CDR3 nucleotides are TGTGCCAGCAGGTTGGGGGACTTCAGCTACGAGCAGTACTTC. Translating it yields CASRLGDFSYEQYF. The genes are TRBV12-3 or TRBV12-4 and TRBJ2-7; D might be TRBD2 (6 bases). There are 14 residues in the CDR3. The V and J ends lost 6 bases and 3 bases respectively, with 15 bases between them.

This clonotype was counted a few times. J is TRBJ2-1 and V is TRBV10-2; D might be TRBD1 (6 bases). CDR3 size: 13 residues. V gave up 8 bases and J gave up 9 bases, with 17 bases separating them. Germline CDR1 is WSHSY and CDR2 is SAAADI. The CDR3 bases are TGCGCCAGCTGCGATTCAGGGGTAGGTGAGCAGTTCTTC. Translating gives CASCDSGVGEQFF.

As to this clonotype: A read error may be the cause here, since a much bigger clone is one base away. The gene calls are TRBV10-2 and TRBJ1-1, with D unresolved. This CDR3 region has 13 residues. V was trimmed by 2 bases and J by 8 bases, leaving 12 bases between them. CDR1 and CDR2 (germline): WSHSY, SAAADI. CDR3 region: CASSEIGSNEAFF. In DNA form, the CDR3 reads TGCGCCAGCAGTGAGATTGGGAGCAACGAAGCTTTCTTT.

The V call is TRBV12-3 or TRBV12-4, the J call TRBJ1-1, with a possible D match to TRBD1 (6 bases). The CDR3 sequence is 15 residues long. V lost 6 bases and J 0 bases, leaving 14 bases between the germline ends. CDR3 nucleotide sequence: TGTGCCAGCAGCCGAACGGACAGATTGAACACTGAAGCTTTCTTT. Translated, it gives CASSRTDRLNTEAFF.

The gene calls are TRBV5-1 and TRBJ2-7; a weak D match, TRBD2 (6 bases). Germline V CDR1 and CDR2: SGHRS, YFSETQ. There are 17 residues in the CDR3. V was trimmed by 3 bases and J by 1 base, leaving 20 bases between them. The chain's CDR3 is CASSSEVSSVGSYEQYF. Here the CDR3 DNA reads TGCGCCAGCAGCTCTGAAGTATCTAGCGTAGGATCCTACGAGCAGTACTTC.

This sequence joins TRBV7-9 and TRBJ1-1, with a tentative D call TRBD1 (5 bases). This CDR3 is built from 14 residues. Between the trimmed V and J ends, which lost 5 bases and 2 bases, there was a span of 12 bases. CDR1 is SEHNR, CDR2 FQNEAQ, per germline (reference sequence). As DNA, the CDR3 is TGTGCCAGCAGCAGAACGACAGTCAACACTGAAGCTTTCTTT. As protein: CASSRTTVNTEAFF.

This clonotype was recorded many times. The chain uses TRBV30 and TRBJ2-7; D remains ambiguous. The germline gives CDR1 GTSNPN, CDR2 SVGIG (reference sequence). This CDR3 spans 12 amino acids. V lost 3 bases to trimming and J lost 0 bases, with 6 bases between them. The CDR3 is CAWSAYSYEQYF. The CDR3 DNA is TGTGCCTGGAGCGCCTACTCCTACGAGCAGTACTTC.

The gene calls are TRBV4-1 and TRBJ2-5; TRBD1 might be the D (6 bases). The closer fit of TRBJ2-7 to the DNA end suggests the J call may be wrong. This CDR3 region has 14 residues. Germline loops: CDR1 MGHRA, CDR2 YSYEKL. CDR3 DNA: TGCGCCAGCAGCCAAGGGGACATTCGGGACGAGCAGTACTTC. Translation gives CASSQGDIRDEQYF.

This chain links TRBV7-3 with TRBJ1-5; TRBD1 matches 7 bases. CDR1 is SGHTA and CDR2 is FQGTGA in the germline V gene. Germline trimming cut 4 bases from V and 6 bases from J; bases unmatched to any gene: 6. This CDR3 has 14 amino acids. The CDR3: CASSSTGESQPQHF. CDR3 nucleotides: TGTGCCAGCAGCTCTACAGGGGAAAGTCAGCCCCAGCATTTT.

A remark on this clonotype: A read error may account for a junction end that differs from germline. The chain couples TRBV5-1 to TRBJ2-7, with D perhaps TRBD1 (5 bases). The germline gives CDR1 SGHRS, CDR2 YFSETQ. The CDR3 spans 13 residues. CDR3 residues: CAGRQGDSYEQYF. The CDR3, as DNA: TGCGCCGGCAGACAAGGGGACTCCTACGAGCAGTACTTC.

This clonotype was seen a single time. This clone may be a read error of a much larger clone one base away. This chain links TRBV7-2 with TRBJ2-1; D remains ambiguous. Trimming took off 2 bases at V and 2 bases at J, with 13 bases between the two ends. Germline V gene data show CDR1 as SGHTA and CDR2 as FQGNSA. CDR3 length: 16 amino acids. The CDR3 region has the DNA TGTGCCAGCAGCTTAACATCCACCAGCCCCTACAATGAGCAGTTCTTC. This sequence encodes CASSLTSTSPYNEQFF.

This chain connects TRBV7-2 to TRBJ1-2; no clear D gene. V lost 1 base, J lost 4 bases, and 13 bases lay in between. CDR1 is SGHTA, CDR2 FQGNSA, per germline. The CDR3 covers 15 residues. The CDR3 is CASSLVIHSIYGYTF. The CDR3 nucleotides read TGTGCCAGCAGCTTAGTCATCCACAGCATCTATGGCTACACCTTC.

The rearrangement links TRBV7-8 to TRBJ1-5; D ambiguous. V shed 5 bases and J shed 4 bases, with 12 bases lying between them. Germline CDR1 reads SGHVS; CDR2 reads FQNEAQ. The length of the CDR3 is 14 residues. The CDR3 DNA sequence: TGTGCCAGCAGCACCTATGACCCTAATCAGCCCCAGCATTTT. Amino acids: CASSTYDPNQPQHF.

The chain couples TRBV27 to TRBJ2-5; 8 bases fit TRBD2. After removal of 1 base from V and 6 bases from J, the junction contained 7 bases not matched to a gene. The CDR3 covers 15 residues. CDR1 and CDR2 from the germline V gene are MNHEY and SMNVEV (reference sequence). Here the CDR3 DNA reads TGTGCCAGCAGTTTATTAAGCGGGAGCGTGAAGACCCAGTACTTC. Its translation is CASSLLSGSVKTQYF.

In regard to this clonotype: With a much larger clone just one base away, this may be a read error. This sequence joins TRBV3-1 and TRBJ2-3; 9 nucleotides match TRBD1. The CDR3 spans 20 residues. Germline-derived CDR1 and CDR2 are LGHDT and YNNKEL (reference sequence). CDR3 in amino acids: CACSTSMGQGGIEVTDTQYF. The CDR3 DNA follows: TGTGCCTGCAGTACCAGCATGGGACAGGGCGGGATAGAGGTCACAGATACGCAGTATTTT.

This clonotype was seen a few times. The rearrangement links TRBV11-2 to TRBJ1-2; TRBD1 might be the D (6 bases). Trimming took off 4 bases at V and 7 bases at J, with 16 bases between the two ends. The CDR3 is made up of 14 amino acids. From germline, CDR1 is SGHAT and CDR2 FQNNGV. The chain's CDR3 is CASSSLRQDPGYTF. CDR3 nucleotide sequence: TGTGCCAGCAGCTCCCTGCGACAGGATCCTGGCTACACCTTC.

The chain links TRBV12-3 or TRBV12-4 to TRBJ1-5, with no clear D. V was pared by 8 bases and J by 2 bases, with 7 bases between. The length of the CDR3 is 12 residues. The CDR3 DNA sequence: TGTGCCAGCGCTCTGGGCAATCAGCCCCAGCATTTT. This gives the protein CASALGNQPQHF.

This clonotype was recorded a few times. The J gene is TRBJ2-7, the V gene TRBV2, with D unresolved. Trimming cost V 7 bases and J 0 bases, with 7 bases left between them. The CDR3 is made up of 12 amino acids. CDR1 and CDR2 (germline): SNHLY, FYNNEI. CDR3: CASNPSSYEQYF. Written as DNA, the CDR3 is TGTGCCAGCAACCCGTCCTCCTACGAGCAGTACTTC.

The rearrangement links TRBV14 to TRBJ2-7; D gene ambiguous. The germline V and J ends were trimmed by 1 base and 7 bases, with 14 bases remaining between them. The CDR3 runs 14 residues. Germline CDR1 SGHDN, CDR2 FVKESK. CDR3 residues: CASSQGSVRSEQYF. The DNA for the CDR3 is TGTGCCAGCAGCCAAGGGTCGGTCCGAAGTGAGCAGTACTTC. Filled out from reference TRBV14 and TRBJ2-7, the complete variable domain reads EAGVTQFPSHSVIEKGQTVTLRCDPISGHDNLYWYRRVMGKEIKFLLHFVKESKQDESGMPNNRFLAERTGGTYSTLKVQPAELEDSGVYFCASSQGSVRSEQYFGPGTRLTVT.

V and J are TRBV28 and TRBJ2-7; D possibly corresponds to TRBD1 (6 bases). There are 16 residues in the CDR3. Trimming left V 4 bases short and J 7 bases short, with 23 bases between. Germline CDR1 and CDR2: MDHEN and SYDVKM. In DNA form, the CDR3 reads TGTGCCAGCAGTTCGTTCCCCCGGACAGCCCCCTTTGAGCAGTACTTC. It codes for CASSSFPRTAPFEQYF. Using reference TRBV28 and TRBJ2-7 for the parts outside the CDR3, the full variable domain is DVKVTQSSRYLVKRTGEKVFLECVQDMDHENMFWYRQDPGLGLRLIYFSYDVKMKEKGDIPEGYSVSREKKERFSLILESASTNQTSMYLCASSSFPRTAPFEQYFGPGTRLTVT.

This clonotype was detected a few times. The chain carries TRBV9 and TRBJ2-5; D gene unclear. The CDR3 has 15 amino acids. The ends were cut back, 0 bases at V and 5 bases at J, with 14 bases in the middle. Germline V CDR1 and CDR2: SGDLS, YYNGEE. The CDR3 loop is CASSVGGLAGETQYF. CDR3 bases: TGTGCCAGCAGCGTAGGAGGATTAGCCGGGGAGACCCAGTACTTC.

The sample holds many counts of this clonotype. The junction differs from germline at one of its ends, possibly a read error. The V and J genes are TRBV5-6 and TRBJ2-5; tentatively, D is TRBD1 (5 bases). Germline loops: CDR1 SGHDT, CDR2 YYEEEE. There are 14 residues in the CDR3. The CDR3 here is CASSLGQIQETQYF. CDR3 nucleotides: TGTGCCAGCAGTTTGGGGCAGATCCAAGAGACCCAGTACTTC.

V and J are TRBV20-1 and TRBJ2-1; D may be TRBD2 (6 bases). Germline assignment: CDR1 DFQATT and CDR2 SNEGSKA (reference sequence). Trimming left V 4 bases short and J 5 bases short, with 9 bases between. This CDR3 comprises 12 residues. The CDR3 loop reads CSAKDYDNEQFF. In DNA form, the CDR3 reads TGCAGTGCTAAGGACTACGACAATGAGCAGTTCTTC.

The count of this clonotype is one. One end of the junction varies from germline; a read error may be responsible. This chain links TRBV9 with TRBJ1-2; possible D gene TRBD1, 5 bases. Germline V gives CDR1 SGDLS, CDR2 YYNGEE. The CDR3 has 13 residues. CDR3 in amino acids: CASSRESRDGCTF. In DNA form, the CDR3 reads TGTGCCAGCAGTCGAGAAAGCAGGGATGGCTGCACCTTC.

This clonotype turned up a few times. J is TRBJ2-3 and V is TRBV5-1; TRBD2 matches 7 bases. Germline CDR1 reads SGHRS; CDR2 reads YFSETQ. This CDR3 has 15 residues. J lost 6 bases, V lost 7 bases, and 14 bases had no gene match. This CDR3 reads CASRTGSGTADTQYF. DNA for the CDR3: TGCGCCAGCCGGACCGGGAGCGGGACGGCTGATACGCAGTATTTT.

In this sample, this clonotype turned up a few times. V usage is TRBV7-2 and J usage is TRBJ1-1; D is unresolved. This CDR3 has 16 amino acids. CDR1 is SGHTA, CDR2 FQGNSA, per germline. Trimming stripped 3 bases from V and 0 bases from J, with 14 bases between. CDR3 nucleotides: TGTGCCAGCAGCTTCGATTTTTGGGCGATGAACACTGAAGCTTTCTTT. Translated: CASSFDFWAMNTEAFF.

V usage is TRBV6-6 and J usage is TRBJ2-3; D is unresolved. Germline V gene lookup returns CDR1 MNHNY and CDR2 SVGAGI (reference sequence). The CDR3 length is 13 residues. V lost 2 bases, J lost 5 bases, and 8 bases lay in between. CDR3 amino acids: CASSYRWGDTQYF. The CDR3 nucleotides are TGTGCCAGCAGTTACCGCTGGGGAGATACGCAGTATTTT.